This T cell receptor (beta chain) was identified during a study of control samples from healthy donors and cancer patients. Profiling relied on immunoSEQ multiplex PCR, and the TCRdb table lists in-frame clones only, not all of them. The sample shows more than 150,000 clones, 85% to 95% of them seen only once. The receptor was isolated from a young man in good health. Sequences were obtained from blood.

The CDR3 bases are TGTGCCTGGAGCGCCGGGTCGGCCCAGCCCCAGCATTTT. It yields the protein CAWSAGSAQPQHF. This chain connects TRBV30 to TRBJ1-5; D call uncertain. This CDR3 is built from 13 residues. Deletions cut 3 bases from V and 7 bases from J, with 13 bases between. CDR1 and CDR2 from the germline V gene are GTSNPN and SVGIG (reference sequence).